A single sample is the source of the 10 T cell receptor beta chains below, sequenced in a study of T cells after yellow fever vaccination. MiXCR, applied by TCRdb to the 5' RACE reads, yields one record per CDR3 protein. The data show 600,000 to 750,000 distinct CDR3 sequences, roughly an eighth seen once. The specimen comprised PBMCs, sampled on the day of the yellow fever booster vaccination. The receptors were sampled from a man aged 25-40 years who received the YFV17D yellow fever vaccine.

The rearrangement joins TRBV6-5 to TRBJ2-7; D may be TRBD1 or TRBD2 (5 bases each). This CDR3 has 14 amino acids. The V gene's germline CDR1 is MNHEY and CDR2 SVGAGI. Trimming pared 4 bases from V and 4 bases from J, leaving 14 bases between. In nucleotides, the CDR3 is TGTGCCAGCAGTTCCTTCGGGGCGCAGTACGAGCAGTACTTC. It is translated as CASSSFGAQYEQYF.

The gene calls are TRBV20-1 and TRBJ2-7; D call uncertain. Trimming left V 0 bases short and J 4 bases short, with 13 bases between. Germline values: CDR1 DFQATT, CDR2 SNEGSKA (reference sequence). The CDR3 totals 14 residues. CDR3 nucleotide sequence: TGCAGTGCTAGAGATCCCCGACATGCGTACGAGCAGTACTTC. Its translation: CSARDPRHAYEQYF.

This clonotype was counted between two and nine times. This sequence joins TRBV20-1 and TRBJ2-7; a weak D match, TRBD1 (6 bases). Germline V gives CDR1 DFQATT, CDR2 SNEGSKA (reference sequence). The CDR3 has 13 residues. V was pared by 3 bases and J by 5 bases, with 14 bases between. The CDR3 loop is CSARRETGNEQYF. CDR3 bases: TGCAGTGCTAGGCGAGAAACAGGGAACGAGCAGTACTTC.

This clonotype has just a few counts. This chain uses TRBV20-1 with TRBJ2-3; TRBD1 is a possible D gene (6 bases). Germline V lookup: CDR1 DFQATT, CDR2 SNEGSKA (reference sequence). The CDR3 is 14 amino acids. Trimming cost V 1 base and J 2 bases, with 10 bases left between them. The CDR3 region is CSARGRDTTDTQYF. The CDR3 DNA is TGCAGTGCTAGAGGCCGGGACACCACAGATACGCAGTATTTT.

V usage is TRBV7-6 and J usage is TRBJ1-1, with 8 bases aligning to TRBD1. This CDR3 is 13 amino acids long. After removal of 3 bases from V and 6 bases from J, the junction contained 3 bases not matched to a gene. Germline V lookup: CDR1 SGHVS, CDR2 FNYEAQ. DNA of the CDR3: TGTGCCAGCAGCTTGGGCAGGGGGCCTGAAGCTTTCTTT. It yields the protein CASSLGRGPEAFF.

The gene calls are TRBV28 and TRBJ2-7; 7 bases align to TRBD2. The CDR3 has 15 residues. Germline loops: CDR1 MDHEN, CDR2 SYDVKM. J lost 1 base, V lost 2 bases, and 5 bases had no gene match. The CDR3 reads CASSLAAGVSYEQYF. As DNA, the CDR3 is TGTGCCAGCAGTTTAGCGGCGGGAGTTTCCTACGAGCAGTACTTC.

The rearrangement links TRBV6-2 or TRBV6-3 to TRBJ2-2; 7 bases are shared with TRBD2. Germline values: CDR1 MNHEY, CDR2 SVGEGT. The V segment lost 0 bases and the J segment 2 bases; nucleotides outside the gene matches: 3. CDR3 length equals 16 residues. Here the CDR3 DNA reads TGTGCCAGCAGTTACTCGGGCGGGAGTAACACCGGGGAGCTGTTTTTT. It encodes CASSYSGGSNTGELFF.

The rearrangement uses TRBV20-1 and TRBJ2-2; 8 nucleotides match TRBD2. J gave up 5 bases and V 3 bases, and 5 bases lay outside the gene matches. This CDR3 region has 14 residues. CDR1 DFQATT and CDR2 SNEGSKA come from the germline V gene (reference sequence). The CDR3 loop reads CSASSGRGTGELFF. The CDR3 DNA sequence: TGCAGTGCTAGCAGCGGGAGAGGAACCGGGGAGCTGTTTTTT.

CDR3 amino acids: CASSIERGSTDTQYF. The CDR3 coding sequence is TGTGCCAGCAGCATCGAGCGGGGAAGCACAGATACGCAGTATTTT. The chain uses TRBV7-2 and TRBJ2-3; TRBD2 agrees at 7 bases. The CDR3 is 15 amino acids. J lost 0 bases, V lost 5 bases, and 5 bases had no gene match. Germline-derived CDR1 and CDR2 are SGHTA and FQGNSA.

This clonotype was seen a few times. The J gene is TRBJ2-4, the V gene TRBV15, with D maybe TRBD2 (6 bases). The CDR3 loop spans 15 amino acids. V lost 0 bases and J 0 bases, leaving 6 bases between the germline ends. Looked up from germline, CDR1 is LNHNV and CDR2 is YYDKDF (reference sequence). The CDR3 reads CATSREGLAKNIQYF. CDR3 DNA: TGTGCCACCAGCAGAGAGGGACTAGCCAAAAACATTCAGTACTTC.